What follows are 9 T cell receptor beta chains derived from one specimen sequenced in a study of tissue T cells after allogeneic stem cell transplantation. Clones were read by immunoSEQ multiplex PCR, and TCRdb kept only the in-frame ones, dropping some. The top ten hold about 0.7% of the sample, which has about 50,000 clones, 73% seen once. Sequencing was carried out using sorted cells pooled from one or two spleens. These receptors were obtained from a pool of C57BL/6 mice in good health.

For this clone: Genes and germline come from the mouse. The sequenced CDR3 bases are TGTGCCAGCAGTGATTACGGGGTCTCCTATGAACAGTAC. Translation: CASSDYGVSYEQY. The full CDR3 protein reads CASSDYGVSYEQYF. The gene calls are TRBV13-1 and TRBJ2-7, with D hard to call. The DNA ends 1 residue before the CDR3 does, and the rest of the CDR3 is filled in from the germline J gene. V dropped 1 base and J dropped 0 bases, with 8 bases sitting between them. Germline CDR1 is NSHNY and CDR2 is SYGAGN. The CDR3 totals 14 residues.

Details on this clone: All gene names here are mouse names. The chain's CDR3 is CASSLQGASQDTQYF. The DNA read from the CDR3 is TGTGCAAGCAGCCTACAGGGGGCCAGCCAAGACACCCAGTAC. V and J are TRBV16 and TRBJ2-5; TRBD1 matches 9 bases. The CDR3 end is not reached by the read, which stops 1 residue before it; the germline J gene fills it in. Germline loops: CDR1 SGHSA, CDR2 FRNQAP. The CDR3 extends over 15 amino acids. J lost 2 bases, V lost 5 bases, and 5 bases had no gene match.

As regards this clone: Gene names denote mouse genes. The read finishes 1 residue shy of the CDR3 end, and the germline J gene is used to complete it. The chain is built from TRBV31 and TRBJ1-6, with unresolved D. TRBJ1-6 is reported as an ORF; its role is uncertain. CDR3 length equals 12 residues. The V gene lost 0 bases and the J gene lost 7 bases, with 4 bases spanning the gap. CDR1 GKSSPN and CDR2 SITVG come from the germline V gene. The CDR3: CAWSLVNSPLYF. The sequenced part of the CDR3 DNA is TGTGCCTGGAGTCTAGTGAATTCGCCCCTCTAC.

On this clone itself: The germline and genes are mouse ones. Read sequence stops 1 residue before the CDR3 end, and the germline J gene provides the missing end. The chain has TRBV26 and TRBJ1-2; 8 nucleotides line up with TRBD1. Germline V CDR1 and CDR2: KGHPV, FQNQEV (reference sequence). The CDR3 covers 15 residues. The J segment lost 0 bases and the V segment lost 4 bases, leaving 4 bases of the junction unmatched. This CDR3 is CASSPRTGPNSDYTF. The sequenced part of the CDR3 DNA is TGTGCCAGCAGTCCCCGGACAGGGCCAAACTCCGACTACACC.

A few counts support this clone. Gene names and germline refer to mouse. With the read ending 1 residue before the CDR3 end, the germline J gene is used to fill in that end. This chain connects TRBV2 to TRBJ2-7, with TRBD2 as a possible D gene (6 bases). With 0 bases removed from V and 7 bases from J, the gap between germline ends came to 13 bases. The CDR3 sequence is 14 residues long. Per germline, CDR1 LGHNA and CDR2 YSYQKL. CDR3 amino acids: CASSQDHWEGEQYF. The DNA read from the CDR3 is TGTGCCAGCAGCCAAGACCACTGGGAAGGGGAACAGTAC.

This clone was counted a single time. Any gene name here is a mouse gene name. The missing CDR3 end, 1 residue past where the read stops, is filled in from the germline J gene. The J gene is TRBJ2-5, the V gene TRBV31; the match to TRBD2 covers 10 bases. V dropped 4 bases and J dropped 4; count of bases not matched to a gene: 5. Germline CDR1 GKSSPN, CDR2 SITVG. The CDR3 is 14 residues long. CDR3 loop: CAWNPTGGKDTQYF. The CDR3 DNA, read in part, is TGTGCCTGGAATCCGACTGGGGGGAAAGACACCCAGTAC.

Details on this clone: Germline and genes here are mouse. From the germline J gene comes the end of the CDR3, since the read stops 1 residue before it. The chain joins TRBV19 to TRBJ2-7; 13 bases align to TRBD2. CDR1 and CDR2 from the germline V gene are FNHDT and SITEND (reference sequence). Losses at the gene ends were 5 bases for V and 5 bases for J; bases not matched to a gene: 1. CDR3 length: 13 amino acids. The CDR3: CASRDWGGDEQYF. The CDR3 bases that were read are TGTGCCAGCAGGGACTGGGGGGGCGATGAACAGTAC.

This clone was seen a few times. Gene labels here are mouse ones. The read falls 1 residue short of the CDR3 end, and the missing part is taken from the germline J gene. The rearrangement uses TRBV29 and TRBJ2-2, with a tentative D call TRBD2 (5 bases). This CDR3 has 14 amino acids. The ends were cut back, 3 bases at V and 3 bases at J, with 8 bases in the middle. Germline V CDR1 and CDR2: MSHET, SYDVDS. The DNA read from the CDR3 is TGTGCTAGCAGTTTCCTGGGATACACCGGGCAGCTCTAC. Encoded protein: CASSFLGYTGQLY. The whole CDR3 sequence is CASSFLGYTGQLYF.

In regard to this clone: Mouse names are used for the genes. The read is 1 residue too short to cover the CDR3 end, so that end is filled in from the germline J gene. The chain carries TRBV13-1 and TRBJ2-7; 11 bases are shared with TRBD2. Looked up from germline, CDR1 is NSHNY and CDR2 is SYGAGN. The ends lost 1 base at V and 6 bases at J; junction bases unmatched: 3. The CDR3 length is 14 residues. The CDR3 loop is CASSDPDWGVEQYF. The covered CDR3 bases are TGTGCCAGCAGTGATCCGGACTGGGGGGTTGAACAGTAC.